This TCR beta chain was sequenced during a study of blood T cells in healthy people across ages. Study-wide results and limits: The study lacked donor CMV status, which possibly confounded expanded clonotype changes.

Turning to this clonotype: Its cognate antigen is unknown.

CDR3 size: 13 residues. Trimming pared 5 bases from V and 6 bases from J, leaving 12 bases between. Germline-derived CDR1 and CDR2 are ENHRY and SYGVKD. Ranging in age from about 6 to 95, the donors were healthy Caucasian individuals from Russia. Collection of 8.5 to 10 milliliters of peripheral blood was performed for each donor. Per-sample PBMC isolation yielded at least 7 million cells. Primers used in a second PCR of about 6 to 11 cycles were a sample-barcoded 5' primer and a J-beta primer mix. Using its own MiXCR run on the 5' RACE reads, TCRdb lists one record per CDR3 protein. The table includes some 690,000 distinct CDR3 sequences, around a fifth detected once.

This sequence originates from a man between 65 and 85 years old in good health. J is TRBJ2-3 and V is TRBV10-3; D gene uncertain. Sample: blood. CDR3 residues: CAISQDRWDTQYF. In nucleotides, the CDR3 is TGTGCCATCAGTCAGGACCGATGGGATACGCAGTATTTT.